This T cell receptor (beta chain) was documented in a study of cytotoxic CD8 clonotypes in ibrutinib-treated CLL. Findings of the study overall: Public clonotypes were uncommon and contracted or stayed stable on treatment.

Concerning this clone: Its antigen is not identified.

Frozen-stored PBMCs produced 1.5 to 2.5 micrograms of genomic DNA for TCR beta libraries. V shed 6 bases and J shed 2 bases, with 23 bases lying between them. The CDR3 spans 18 residues. The germline V gene encodes CDR1 SNHLY and CDR2 FYNNEI. Data came from immunoSEQ multiplex PCR; TCRdb stores just in-frame clones and leaves some out. This sample has approximately 150,000 clones, with under 90% found just once. The chain uses TRBV2 and TRBJ2-1; perhaps TRBD1 as D (6 bases). Sequencing was performed on PBMCs, taken after 24 months of ibrutinib treatment. This receptor was identified in a human donor with chronic lymphocytic leukemia. CDR3: CASSDPREPGTPYNEQFF. DNA for the CDR3: TGTGCCAGCAGCGACCCAAGAGAACCCGGGACACCCTACAATGAGCAGTTCTTC.